This T cell receptor (beta chain) is drawn from a study of memory CD4+ T cells and cytomegalovirus serostatus. Single viable CD3+CD4+CD8-CD45RO+ cells were sorted as the memory CD4+ T cells. The junction had 0 bases not matched to a gene; V was cut back by 3 bases and J by 3 bases. Germline CDR1 and CDR2: SGHAT and FQDESV (reference sequence). The CDR3 has 15 residues. TCRdb keeps only in-frame clones here, not all; method: immunoSEQ multiplex PCR. Of tens of thousands of clones listed, 76% are singletons. The material sequenced was memory CD4+ T cells from blood. This receptor was obtained from an adult in good health and CMV-seronegative. V usage is TRBV11-1 and J usage is TRBJ2-2; 11 bases fit TRBD1. CDR3 sequence: CASSLGQGDTGELFF. CDR3 sequence (DNA): TGTGCCAGCAGCTTGGGACAGGGGGACACCGGGGAGCTGTTTTTT.